This TCR beta chain was recorded in a study of blood T cells in healthy people across ages. This CDR3 region has 13 residues. In germline, CDR1 is DFQATT, CDR2 SNEGSKA (reference sequence). Researchers collected around 10 milliliters of peripheral blood from every single donor. PCR was performed a second time for 7 to 11 cycles using a sample-barcoded 5' primer and a J-beta primer mix. TCRdb reprocessed the 5' RACE reads with MiXCR, giving one entry per CDR3 protein. The sample lists more than 1,400,000 distinct CDR3 sequences; approximately 40% were seen once. This clonotype was detected a few times.

The material sequenced was blood. The TCR sequence derives from a woman younger than 30 in good health. The chain employs TRBV20-1 and TRBJ1-1; 10 bases map to TRBD1. CDR3 sequence reads: CRTDRGTNTEAFF. The CDR3 nucleotides are TGCAGAACGGACAGGGGGACGAACACTGAAGCTTTCTTT.